Detailed here is one T cell receptor (beta chain). Its antigen is undetermined. The data originate from a study of CD8 T cells in ankylosing spondylitis. TCRdb processed the 5' RACE reads anew with MiXCR; each CDR3 protein has one entry. The sample contains just under 550,000 distinct CDR3 sequences, 12% of which appear only once. The CDR3 loop spans 16 amino acids. The V and J ends lost 5 bases and 4 bases, in that order; junction bases with no gene match: 6. The germline gives CDR1 SGHTA, CDR2 FQGNSA. Findings and caveats of the study: In ankylosing spondylitis blood, a motif of about eight highly homologous TCR beta variants appeared characteristic. Disease-linked clones were reportedly significantly enriched in matched ankylosing spondylitis synovial fluid.

The V and J genes are TRBV7-2 and TRBJ2-3; 13 bases match TRBD2. The receptor was isolated from a male donor with ankylosing spondylitis. Input material: blood, either unsorted or a sorted T cell fraction (not recorded which). The CDR3 region is CASSTGLAGVADTQYF. The CDR3 bases are TGTGCCAGCAGCACCGGACTAGCGGGAGTGGCAGATACGCAGTATTTT.